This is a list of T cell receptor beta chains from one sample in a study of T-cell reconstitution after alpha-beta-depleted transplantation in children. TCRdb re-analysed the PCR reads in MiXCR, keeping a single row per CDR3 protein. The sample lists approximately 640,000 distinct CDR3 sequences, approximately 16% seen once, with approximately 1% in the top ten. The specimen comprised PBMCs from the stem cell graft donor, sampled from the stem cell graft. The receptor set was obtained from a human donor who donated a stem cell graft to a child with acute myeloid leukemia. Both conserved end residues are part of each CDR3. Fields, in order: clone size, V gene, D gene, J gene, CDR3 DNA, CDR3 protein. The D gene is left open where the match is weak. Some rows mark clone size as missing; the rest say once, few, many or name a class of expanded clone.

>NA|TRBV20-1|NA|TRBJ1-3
TGCAGTGCTCCTTCGGGGGATTTAAACGCCGGAAACACCATATATTTT
CSAPSGDLNAGNTIYF
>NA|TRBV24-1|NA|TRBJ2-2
TGTGCCACCAGTGATTTCGCCGGGGAGCTGTTTTTT
CATSDFAGELFF
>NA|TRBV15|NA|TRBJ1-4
TGTGCCACCAGCAGAGTGCCCGGGGGTACTAATGAAAAACTGTTTTTT
CATSRVPGGTNEKLFF
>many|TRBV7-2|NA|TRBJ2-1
TGTGCCAGCTGCCGGGACACCTACAATGAGCAGTTCTTC
CASCRDTYNEQFF
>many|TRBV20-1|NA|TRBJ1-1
TGCAGTGCTAGAGACCAGGGACACCCGAACACTGAAGCTTTCTTT
CSARDQGHPNTEAFF
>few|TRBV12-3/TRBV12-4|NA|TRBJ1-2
TGTGCCAGCAGCCCCCCGGGGGGGCGGCACTATGGCTACACCTTC
CASSPPGGRHYGYTF
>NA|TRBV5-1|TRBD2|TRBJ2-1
TGCGCCAGCAGCCGAAGACTAGCGGGGGTTCCCAATGAGCAGTTCTTC
CASSRRLAGVPNEQFF
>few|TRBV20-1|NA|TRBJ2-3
TGCAGTGCTTTGAGGGCAGATACGCAGTATTTT
CSALRADTQYF
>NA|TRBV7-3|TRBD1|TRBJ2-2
TGTGCCAGCAGCGCAGGGACAGGGCTAAACACCGGGGAGCTGTTTTTT
CASSAGTGLNTGELFF
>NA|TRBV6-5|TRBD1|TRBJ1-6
TGTGCCAGCAGTTTCTCCGGACAGGATAATTCACCCCTCCACTTT
CASSFSGQDNSPLHF